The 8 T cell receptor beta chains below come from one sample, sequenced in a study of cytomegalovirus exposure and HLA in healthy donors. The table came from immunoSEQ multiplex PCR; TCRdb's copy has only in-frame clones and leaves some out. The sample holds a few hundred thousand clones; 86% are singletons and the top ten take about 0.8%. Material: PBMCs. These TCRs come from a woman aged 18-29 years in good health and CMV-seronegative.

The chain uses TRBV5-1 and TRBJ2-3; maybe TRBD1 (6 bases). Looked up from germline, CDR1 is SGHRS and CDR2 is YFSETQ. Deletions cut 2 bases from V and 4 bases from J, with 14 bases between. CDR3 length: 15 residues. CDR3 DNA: TGCGCCAGCAGCTTCATACAGGGTGGGTCAGATACGCAGTATTTT. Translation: CASSFIQGGSDTQYF.

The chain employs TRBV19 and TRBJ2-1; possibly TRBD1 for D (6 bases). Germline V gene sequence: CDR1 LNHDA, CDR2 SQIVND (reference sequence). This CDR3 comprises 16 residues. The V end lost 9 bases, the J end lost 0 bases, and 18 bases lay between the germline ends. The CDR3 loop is CASKGDTASSYNEQFF. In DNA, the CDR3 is TGTGCCAGCAAGGGGGACACCGCAAGCTCCTACAATGAGCAGTTCTTC.

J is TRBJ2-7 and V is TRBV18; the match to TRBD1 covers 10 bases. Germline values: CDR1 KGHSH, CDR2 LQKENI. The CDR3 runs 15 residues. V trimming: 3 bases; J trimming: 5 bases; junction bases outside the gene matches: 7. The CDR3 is CASSPSGTGVNEQYF. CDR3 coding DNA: TGTGCCAGCTCACCGTCCGGGACAGGGGTCAACGAGCAGTACTTC.

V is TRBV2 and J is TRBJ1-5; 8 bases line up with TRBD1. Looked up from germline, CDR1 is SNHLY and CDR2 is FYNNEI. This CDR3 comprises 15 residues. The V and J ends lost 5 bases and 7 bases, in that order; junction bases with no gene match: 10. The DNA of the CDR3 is TGTGCCAGCAGTTCGCAGGGGGCTGTCGGGCAGCCCCAGCATTTT. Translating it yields CASSSQGAVGQPQHF.

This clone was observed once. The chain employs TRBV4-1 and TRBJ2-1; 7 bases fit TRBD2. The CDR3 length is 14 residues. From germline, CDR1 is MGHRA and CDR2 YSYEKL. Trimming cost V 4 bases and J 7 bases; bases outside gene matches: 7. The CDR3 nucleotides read TGCGCCAGCAGCCCGCGCGGGGGTAATAATGAGCAGTTCTTC. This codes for CASSPRGGNNEQFF.

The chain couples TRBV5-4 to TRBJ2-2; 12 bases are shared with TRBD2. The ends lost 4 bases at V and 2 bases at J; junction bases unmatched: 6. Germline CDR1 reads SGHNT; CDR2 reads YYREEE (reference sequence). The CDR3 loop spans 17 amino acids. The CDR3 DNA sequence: TGTGCCAGCAGCGGAAGACTAGCGGGGGAAAACACCGGGGAGCTGTTTTTT. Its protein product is CASSGRLAGENTGELFF.

The CDR3 is CASSEEWTVSTDTQYF. DNA of the CDR3: TGTGCCAGCAGCGAAGAATGGACAGTGAGCACAGATACGCAGTATTTT. The V and J genes are TRBV21-1 and TRBJ2-3; no DNA check was done on the table's D call, TRBD1. TRBV21-1 is a documented pseudogene. The CDR3 spans 16 residues.

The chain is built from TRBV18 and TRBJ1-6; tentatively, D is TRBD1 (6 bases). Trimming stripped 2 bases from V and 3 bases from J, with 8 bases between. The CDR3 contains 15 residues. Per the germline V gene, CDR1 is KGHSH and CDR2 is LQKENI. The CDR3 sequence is CASSPGGNYNSPLHF. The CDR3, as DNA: TGTGCCAGCTCACCAGGGGGCAACTATAATTCACCCCTCCACTTT.